These 4 T cell receptor beta chains came from one sample sequenced in a study of CD8+ T cells in alopecia areata. CD25+CD127- cells were sorted from CD4+ cells in roughly 5 patients. RNA, once extracted, was reverse transcribed into cDNA for use as the sequencing template. The assay was immunoSEQ multiplex PCR, and TCRdb's table has in-frame clones only and misses some. The repertoire has around 14,000 clones, around three fifths of them found once; the top ten carry under 5%. Material: CD4+ Tregs sorted from blood. The receptors were sampled from a human donor with alopecia areata.

This clone turned up a few times. The CDR3 reads CASSRGPGSLPYEQYF. CDR3 nucleotide sequence: TGTGCCAGCTCGAGGGGCCCCGGGTCCTTGCCCTACGAGCAGTACTTC. The chain carries TRBV18 and TRBJ2-7; D may correspond to TRBD1 or TRBD2 (5 bases each). Trimming left V 6 bases short and J 2 bases short, with 20 bases between. Germline CDR1 is KGHSH and CDR2 is LQKENI. The CDR3 has 16 residues.

CDR3 amino acids: CSATGNTEAFF. The CDR3 nucleotides are TGCAGTGCTACAGGGAACACTGAAGCTTTCTTT. This chain links TRBV20-1 with TRBJ1-1; no clear D gene. Germline lookup yields CDR1 DFQATT and CDR2 SNEGSKA (reference sequence). This CDR3 is 11 amino acids long. Trimming took off 4 bases at V and 1 base at J, with 4 bases between the two ends.

This clone was recorded a few times. The chain carries TRBV2 and TRBJ2-1; perhaps TRBD2 as D (5 bases). Trimming cost V 7 bases and J 0 bases, with 10 bases left between them. Germline V CDR1 and CDR2: SNHLY, FYNNEI. The CDR3 is made up of 14 amino acids. This CDR3 reads CASKVGSSYNEQFF. The CDR3, as DNA: TGTGCCAGCAAGGTGGGGAGCTCCTACAATGAGCAGTTCTTC.

This chain links TRBV5-1 with TRBJ2-2; the D call may be TRBD1 or TRBD2 (5 bases each). Between the trimmed V and J ends, which lost 2 bases and 2 bases, there was a span of 7 bases. The CDR3 covers 14 residues. Germline loops: CDR1 SGHRS, CDR2 YFSETQ. In DNA, the CDR3 is TGCGCCAGCAGCTTTGGGACCAACACCGGGGAGCTGTTTTTT. Its protein product is CASSFGTNTGELFF. The full variable domain, its missing parts supplied by reference TRBV5-1 and TRBJ2-2, is KAGVTQTPRYLIKTRGQQVTLSCSPISGHRSVSWYQQTPGQGLQFLFEYFSETQRNKGNFPGRFSGRQFSNSRSEMNVSTLELGDSALYLCASSFGTNTGELFFGEGSRLTVL.